The 11 T cell receptor beta chains given below trace back to one sample, sequenced in a study of vaccination and CD4 T cells after COVID-19. Once obtained from cultured CD4+ T cells, the DNA was sequenced using the Oncomine TCR Beta short-read assay. Each CDR3 protein gets one entry after TCRdb re-called the PCR reads with MiXCR. The sample carries approximately 19,000 distinct CDR3 sequences, just over 55% recorded once. Treatment noted: roughly ten-day PBMC culture with coronavirus spike peptide pools or control peptides (ViraFEST assay). Their cognate antigens are unknown. The material sequenced was CD4+ T cells from blood, cultured in vitro. All receptors derive from a human donor who had recovered from COVID-19.

V usage is TRBV11-2 and J usage is TRBJ2-3; D unclear. V lost 5 bases, J lost 4 bases, and 10 bases lay in between. The CDR3 loop spans 13 amino acids. Germline assignment: CDR1 SGHAT and CDR2 FQNNGV. The CDR3 DNA is TGTGCCAGCAGCATCGGACGGGCAGATACGCAGTATTTT. Protein: CASSIGRADTQYF.

This rearrangement joins TRBV7-2 to TRBJ2-5; D uncertain. V was pared by 0 bases and J by 8 bases, with 19 bases between. This CDR3 contains 16 residues. Germline V gene data show CDR1 as SGHTA and CDR2 as FQGNSA. The CDR3 is CASSLALPTLIGTQYF. The CDR3 DNA reads as TGTGCCAGCAGCTTAGCCCTACCCACACTAATAGGAACCCAGTACTTC.

The table lists this clonotype with a few counts. J is TRBJ1-2 and V is TRBV6-1; 9 bases align to TRBD1. Germline V CDR1 and CDR2: MNHNS, SASEGT. The CDR3 consists of 12 residues. V lost 6 bases to trimming and J lost 10 bases; unmatched junction nucleotides: 6. The CDR3 coding sequence is TGTGCCAGCAGCCGGGACAGGGTCGTCTACACCTTC. Amino acids: CASSRDRVVYTF.

This chain connects TRBV6-1 to TRBJ1-1, with 7 bases identical to TRBD1. The germline gives CDR1 MNHNS, CDR2 SASEGT. The CDR3 is 12 residues long. The junction had 1 base not matched to a gene; V was cut back by 5 bases and J by 4 bases. This chain's CDR3 is CASSRQGTEAFF. The CDR3 coding sequence is TGTGCCAGCAGTAGACAGGGCACTGAAGCTTTCTTT.

This clonotype has just a few counts. CDR3 sequence reads: CASSVLDTRSGQYF. The DNA of the CDR3 is TGTGCCAGCAGTGTTTTGGACACCCGTTCGGGCCAGTACTTC. The chain carries TRBV2 and TRBJ2-5; possibly TRBD1 for D (5 bases). Trimming took 4 bases from V and 10 from J, leaving 19 bases between them. CDR1 and CDR2 from the germline V gene are SNHLY and FYNNEI. This CDR3 is 14 amino acids long.

This sequence joins TRBV13 and TRBJ2-6, with a possible D match to TRBD2 (5 bases). This CDR3 spans 15 amino acids. Trimming shortened V by 3 bases and J by 2 bases, and 8 bases separated the two germline ends. Germline assignment: CDR1 PRHDT and CDR2 FYEKMQ (reference sequence). The CDR3 coding sequence is TGTGCCAGCAGCTTTACGGGGACTGGGGCCAACGTCCTGACTTTC. Protein product: CASSFTGTGANVLTF.

In this sample, this clonotype turned up a few times. The J gene is TRBJ2-3, the V gene TRBV7-2; D possibly uses TRBD1 or TRBD2 (5 bases each). Between the trimmed V and J ends, which lost 4 bases and 5 bases, there was a span of 16 bases. The CDR3 is 15 amino acids. Germline V lookup: CDR1 SGHTA, CDR2 FQGNSA. In DNA form, the CDR3 reads TGTGCCAGCAGCTCTGGCGAGGGGCGCGGAGATACGCAGTATTTT. Translated: CASSSGEGRGDTQYF.

This clonotype turned up a few times. The rearrangement links TRBV6-1 to TRBJ2-2; 7 nucleotides line up with TRBD1. Germline V gene data show CDR1 as MNHNS and CDR2 as SASEGT. V dropped 6 bases and J dropped 2; count of bases not matched to a gene: 3. The CDR3 has 14 amino acids. The CDR3 DNA reads as TGTGCCAGCAGGGACAGGCGTAACACCGGGGAGCTGTTTTTT. It specifies CASRDRRNTGELFF.

The J gene is TRBJ2-3, the V gene TRBV29-1; 7 bases are shared with TRBD2. The V gene end was trimmed by 0 bases and the J gene end by 2 bases; junction bases not matched to a gene: 2. CDR3 length: 14 residues. From germline, CDR1 is SQVTM and CDR2 ANQGSEA. The CDR3 nucleotides read TGCAGCGTTGAAGAGGGGGGGAACACAGATACGCAGTATTTT. Translation gives CSVEEGGNTDTQYF.

The genes are TRBV5-4 and TRBJ2-1; a possible D gene is TRBD2 (6 bases). The germline gives CDR1 SGHNT, CDR2 YYREEE (reference sequence). The CDR3 is 14 residues long. Trimming took off 2 bases at V and 0 bases at J, with 6 bases between the two ends. CDR3 sequence: CASSLAGSYNEQFF. For the CDR3, the DNA is TGTGCCAGCAGCTTAGCGGGCTCCTACAATGAGCAGTTCTTC.

The chain employs TRBV7-2 and TRBJ2-4; no definite D call. From germline, CDR1 is SGHTA and CDR2 FQGNSA. The CDR3 has 15 amino acids. V lost 1 base, J lost 4 bases, and 11 bases lay in between. CDR3 bases: TGTGCCAGCAGCTTAGATAGCACTTCAAAAAACATTCAGTACTTC. Protein sequence: CASSLDSTSKNIQYF.